The 20 T cell receptor beta chains in this list originate from one sample, sequenced in a study of cytomegalovirus exposure and HLA in healthy donors. TCRdb's table, derived via immunoSEQ multiplex PCR, lists solely in-frame clones and lacks some. This table holds 150,000 to 200,000 clones, about 80% found once. Sequencing was performed on PBMCs. Receptor source: a woman younger than 30 in good health and CMV-seropositive.

The gene calls are TRBV9 and TRBJ2-3; 7 bases line up with TRBD2. Germline V gives CDR1 SGDLS, CDR2 YYNGEE. The V gene end was trimmed by 0 bases and the J gene end by 0 bases; junction bases not matched to a gene: 4. This CDR3 is 16 amino acids long. CDR3 amino acids: CASSVAIGGSTDTQYF. The CDR3 DNA reads TGTGCCAGCAGCGTAGCGATCGGGGGGAGCACAGATACGCAGTATTTT.

This chain uses TRBV7-2 with TRBJ1-2, with D hard to call. The V gene's germline CDR1 is SGHTA and CDR2 FQGNSA. The CDR3 has 13 amino acids. Trimming pared 3 bases from V and 4 bases from J, leaving 9 bases between. CDR3 DNA: TGTGCCAGCAGCTTGAGGACTCCCTATGGCTACACCTTC. Translation: CASSLRTPYGYTF.

V and J are TRBV6-1 and TRBJ2-3, with TRBD2 matching 9 bases. The germline V gene encodes CDR1 MNHNS and CDR2 SASEGT. The length of the CDR3 is 14 residues. J lost 3 bases, V lost 6 bases, and 4 bases had no gene match. CDR3 bases: TGTGCCAGCAGACCGGGACTAGCAACAGATACGCAGTATTTT. It translates to CASRPGLATDTQYF.

This chain connects TRBV5-6 to TRBJ2-6, with D hard to call. Trimming pared 6 bases from V and 0 bases from J, leaving 13 bases between. CDR3 length: 16 residues. Germline assignment: CDR1 SGHDT and CDR2 YYEEEE. This CDR3 reads CASKIRPSSGANVLTF. The CDR3 DNA reads TGTGCCAGCAAAATCAGGCCCTCCTCTGGGGCCAACGTCCTGACTTTC.

The CDR3 sequence: CASSQGGLQYF. The CDR3 DNA reads TGCGCCAGCAGCCAAGGGGGGCTCCAGTACTTC. V and J are TRBV4-1 and TRBJ2-5, with a possible D match to TRBD1 (6 bases). V lost 1 base and J 10 bases, leaving 7 bases between the germline ends. This CDR3 is built from 11 residues. Germline CDR1 reads MGHRA; CDR2 reads YSYEKL.

Only one count was recorded for this clone. The rearrangement uses TRBV19 and TRBJ2-7; D not resolved. Trimming cost V 6 bases and J 5 bases, with 11 bases left between them. This CDR3 contains 12 residues. Germline V lookup: CDR1 LNHDA, CDR2 SQIVND (reference sequence). CDR3 sequence (DNA): TGTGCCAGTAGCGATTCAGAAAACGAGCAGTACTTC. It yields the protein CASSDSENEQYF.

The table lists this clone with a few counts. This sequence joins TRBV5-6 and TRBJ2-7; D unresolved. The CDR3 has 11 amino acids. CDR1 and CDR2 from the germline V gene are SGHDT and YYEEEE. V was shortened by 0 bases and J by 5 bases, with 3 bases between the two germline ends. The CDR3 reads CASSLAHEQYF. The CDR3 DNA follows: TGTGCCAGCAGCTTGGCTCACGAGCAGTACTTC.

CDR3 coding DNA: TGTGCCAGCAGCTTAGACGGGAATCAGCCCCAGCATTTT. It is translated as CASSLDGNQPQHF. The V call is TRBV11-2, the J call TRBJ1-5; D is uncertain. This CDR3 has 13 amino acids. V lost 0 bases to trimming and J lost 4 bases, with 4 bases between them. The V gene's germline CDR1 is SGHAT and CDR2 FQNNGV.

This clone was seen a handful of times. The V and J genes are TRBV7-9 and TRBJ1-2, with a possible D match to TRBD1 (6 bases). V lost 5 bases to trimming and J lost 7 bases, with 11 bases between them. CDR1 and CDR2 (germline): SEHNR, FQNEAQ (reference sequence). This CDR3 has 12 residues. CDR3 bases: TGTGCCAGCAGCCTGGACAGTAGTGGCTACACCTTC. It translates to CASSLDSSGYTF.

The gene calls are TRBV5-6 and TRBJ2-2, with 9 nucleotides matching TRBD1. The CDR3 spans 16 residues. V lost 3 bases, J lost 5 bases, and 8 bases stayed unmatched. In germline, CDR1 is SGHDT, CDR2 YYEEEE. The CDR3 reads CASSWGPTGGTGELFF. CDR3 sequence (DNA): TGTGCCAGCAGCTGGGGCCCGACAGGGGGGACCGGGGAGCTGTTTTTT.

This chain links TRBV27 with TRBJ1-1, with D tentatively TRBD1 (5 bases). Looked up from germline, CDR1 is MNHEY and CDR2 is SMNVEV (reference sequence). Trimming stripped 5 bases from V and 0 bases from J, with 10 bases between. The CDR3 runs to 14 residues. CDR3: CASSLRDLNTEAFF. In DNA, the CDR3 is TGTGCCAGCAGTCTCAGGGACTTGAACACTGAAGCTTTCTTT.

This clone was observed a single time. The same CDR3 can be traced to other DNA sequences in this sample. The chain is built from TRBV5-1 and TRBJ2-7; 8 bases match TRBD1. V was pared by 0 bases and J by 2 bases, with 4 bases of the junction left unmatched. Germline-derived CDR1 and CDR2 are SGHRS and YFSETQ. This CDR3 comprises 15 residues. The CDR3, as DNA: TGCGCCAGCAGCTTGGCCGGGACAGGTGCCTACGAGCAGTACTTC. This encodes CASSLAGTGAYEQYF.

The chain links TRBV5-4 to TRBJ1-2; D gene unclear. V gave up 1 base and J gave up 3 bases, with 7 bases separating them. Germline V gives CDR1 SGHNT, CDR2 YYREEE (reference sequence). There are 13 residues in the CDR3. The CDR3 region is CASSLRDDYGYTF. In DNA form, the CDR3 reads TGTGCCAGCAGCTTGCGGGATGACTATGGCTACACCTTC.

This sequence joins TRBV18 and TRBJ1-2, with TRBD1 as a possible D gene (6 bases). This CDR3 spans 12 amino acids. Germline values: CDR1 KGHSH, CDR2 LQKENI. V shed 4 bases and J shed 8 bases, with 11 bases lying between them. The CDR3 region is CASSLSDSGYTF. Written as DNA, the CDR3 is TGTGCCAGCTCACTCTCGGACAGCGGCTACACCTTC.

The chain joins TRBV7-8 to TRBJ1-6; 7 bases line up with TRBD1. The V and J ends lost 6 bases and 10 bases, in that order; junction bases with no gene match: 15. Germline CDR1 and CDR2: SGHVS and FQNEAQ. This CDR3 has 16 residues. For the CDR3, the DNA is TGTGCCAGCAGTCAAATGGTAGGGGGCGGAAACTCACCCCTCCACTTT. It specifies CASSQMVGGGNSPLHF.

The J gene is TRBJ2-7, the V gene TRBV6-5; a weak D match, TRBD2 (6 bases). CDR1 and CDR2 (germline): MNHEY, SVGAGI. This CDR3 spans 13 amino acids. Trimming removed 3 bases from V and 2 bases from J, with 8 bases in between. In nucleotides, the CDR3 is TGTGCCAGCAGTTATTCGGGGGCCTACGAGCAGTACTTC. Amino acid sequence: CASSYSGAYEQYF.

There are a few counts of this clone. The rearrangement joins TRBV7-7 to TRBJ2-7; TRBD1 is a possible D gene (5 bases). V was clipped by 1 base and J by 4 bases, with 8 bases between them. The CDR3 runs to 13 residues. CDR1 SSHAT and CDR2 FNYEAQ come from the germline V gene (reference sequence). The CDR3 loop reads CASSLGQLYEQYF. Written as DNA, the CDR3 is TGTGCCAGCAGCTTAGGACAGCTTTACGAGCAGTACTTC.

This chain connects TRBV15 to TRBJ1-4; D gene ambiguous. The germline V gene encodes CDR1 LNHNV and CDR2 YYDKDF (reference sequence). Trimming removed 3 bases at V and 6 bases at J, with 8 bases between. The CDR3 runs to 13 residues. CDR3 in amino acids: CATSSQAYEKLFF. CDR3 nucleotides: TGTGCCACCAGCAGCCAAGCGTATGAAAAACTGTTTTTT. The variable domain in full, completed from reference TRBV15 and TRBJ1-4, reads DAMVIQNPRYQVTQFGKPVTLSCSQTLNHNVMYWYQQKSSQAPKLLFHYYDKDFNNEADTPDNFQSRRPNTSFCFLDIRSPGLGDTAMYLCATSSQAYEKLFFGSGTQLSVL.

The table lists this clone with a count of one. V and J are TRBV5-1 and TRBJ1-2, with TRBD1 matching over 7 bases. The CDR3 consists of 15 residues. V shed 4 bases and J 5 bases; nucleotides not matched to a gene: 11. Germline CDR1 and CDR2: SGHRS and YFSETQ. The CDR3, as DNA: TGCGCCAGCAGCACGAGGGAACAGGGGTCATATGGCTACACCTTC. Translation: CASSTREQGSYGYTF.

V gene TRBV16 combines with J gene TRBJ2-7, with 9 bases lining up with TRBD2. Per the germline V gene, CDR1 is KGHSY and CDR2 is FQNENV. Unmatched junction bases numbered 9, after V lost 0 bases and J lost 3 bases. The CDR3 is 17 amino acids. CDR3 loop: CASSQSRRRGGLYEQYF. DNA for the CDR3: TGTGCCAGCAGCCAATCTAGACGGCGGGGGGGTCTCTACGAGCAGTACTTC.